These 27 T cell receptor beta chains were sequenced from one sample in a study of blood T cell repertoires in COVID-19. TCRdb's table, derived via immunoSEQ multiplex PCR, lists solely in-frame clones and lacks some. The table has fewer than 350,000 clones, around 81% seen once. The sample taken for sequencing was peripheral blood. The receptors originated from a woman aged 60 to 75 with active or convalescent COVID-19.

The chain joins TRBV9 to TRBJ2-6; TRBD2 matches at 9 bases. Trimming removed 4 bases from V and 0 bases from J; junction bases left unmatched: 14. The CDR3 has 20 residues. Germline V lookup: CDR1 SGDLS, CDR2 YYNGEE. DNA for the CDR3: TGTGCCAGCAGCCCAAACCCCGGAGCGGGGGGCGGCTCTGGGGCCAACGTCCTGACTTTC. Translation: CASSPNPGAGGGSGANVLTF.

The chain combines TRBV4-2 with TRBJ2-1; 11 bases agree with TRBD2. Trimming took 4 bases from V and 7 from J; bases not matched to a gene: 9. In germline, CDR1 is LGHNA, CDR2 YNFKEQ. This CDR3 region has 16 residues. The CDR3 nucleotides read TGTGCCAGCAGCCCCGAGGGGCTAGCGGGGGGAAATGAGCAGTTCTTC. Translating it yields CASSPEGLAGGNEQFF.

The chain links TRBV2 to TRBJ1-2, with TRBD1 matching over 8 bases. The length of the CDR3 is 15 residues. CDR1 SNHLY and CDR2 FYNNEI come from the germline V gene. The ends lost 7 bases at V and 4 bases at J; junction bases unmatched: 11. The CDR3 spells CASTLIPGGLYGYTF. In nucleotides, the CDR3 is TGTGCCAGCACCCTAATCCCAGGGGGCCTCTATGGCTACACCTTC.

This clone occurred once. In DNA form, the CDR3 reads TGTGCCAGTAGTTCGACAGGCGGCGGCGCTGAAGCTTTCTTT. Translation gives CASSSTGGGAEAFF. This chain connects TRBV19 to TRBJ1-1; possible D gene TRBD1, 6 bases. V was pared by 5 bases and J by 6 bases, with 16 bases between. CDR1 and CDR2 (germline): LNHDA, SQIVND (reference sequence). This CDR3 is built from 14 residues.

In nucleotides, the CDR3 is TGTGCCAGCAGCTTTGACAGGGGAGGGCCTGAAGCTTTCTTT. This sequence encodes CASSFDRGGPEAFF. This chain links TRBV5-5 with TRBJ1-1; 8 bases align to TRBD1. V was pared by 2 bases and J by 6 bases, with 6 bases of the junction left unmatched. The germline gives CDR1 SGHKS, CDR2 YYEKEE (reference sequence). The CDR3 has 14 residues.

This chain joins TRBV7-8 and TRBJ2-6, with 8 bases matching TRBD1. The trim removed 2 bases at V and 0 bases at J, leaving 9 bases unmatched. Germline values: CDR1 SGHVS, CDR2 FQNEAQ. The CDR3 has 19 residues. CDR3: CASSLRFAGGSSGANVLTF. In DNA form, the CDR3 reads TGTGCCAGCAGCTTAAGGTTCGCAGGGGGCAGCTCTGGGGCCAACGTCCTGACTTTC.

The CDR3 protein is CASSRTAGGPADTQYF. Here the CDR3 DNA reads TGTGCCAGCAGTCGTACAGCGGGGGGGCCCGCAGATACGCAGTATTTT. V is TRBV6-2 or TRBV6-3 and J is TRBJ2-3, with TRBD2 matching over 10 bases. Germline CDR1 and CDR2: MNHEY and SVGEGT. With 5 bases clipped from V and 4 bases from J, the junction kept 9 bases outside the gene matches. The CDR3 consists of 16 residues.

The rearrangement uses TRBV5-4 and TRBJ1-1; maybe TRBD1 (5 bases). This CDR3 spans 16 amino acids. CDR1 and CDR2 (germline): SGHNT, YYREEE (reference sequence). Between the trimmed V and J ends, which lost 0 bases and 4 bases, there was a span of 16 bases. DNA of the CDR3: TGTGCCAGCAGCTTGGACTTGGACAAGGGTGGCACTGAAGCTTTCTTT. It encodes CASSLDLDKGGTEAFF.

The genes are TRBV7-3 and TRBJ2-5, with D tentatively TRBD1 (5 bases). Germline CDR1 and CDR2: SGHTA and FQGTGA. V dropped 5 bases and J dropped 5 bases, with 18 bases sitting between them. This CDR3 spans 15 amino acids. CDR3 DNA: TGTGCCAGCAGCCTAAGCCCCGGCAGGGCCGAGACCCAGTACTTC. Residues: CASSLSPGRAETQYF.

The chain recombines TRBV2 with TRBJ2-1; TRBD2 matches 14 bases. Germline CDR1 and CDR2: SNHLY and FYNNEI. There are 14 residues in the CDR3. The ends lost 6 bases at V and 7 bases at J; junction bases unmatched: 2. The CDR3 nucleotides are TGTGCCAGCAGGGGACTAGCGGGGGTGAATGAGCAGTTCTTC. It is translated as CASRGLAGVNEQFF.

This clone was counted a single time. The genes are TRBV28 and TRBJ2-3; 9 nucleotides match TRBD2. The CDR3 runs 18 residues. The V segment lost 4 bases and the J segment 2 bases; nucleotides outside the gene matches: 13. The V gene's germline CDR1 is MDHEN and CDR2 SYDVKM. The DNA of the CDR3 is TGTGCCAGCAGTTCCTCGAGGGCGAGCGGGGGGATCACAGATACGCAGTATTTT. Amino acids: CASSSSRASGGITDTQYF.

V is TRBV11-3 and J is TRBJ2-1; 10 bases are a match to TRBD2. Germline V gene sequence: CDR1 SGHNT, CDR2 YENEEA. V shed 5 bases, J shed 9 bases, and the junction held 10 bases outside the gene matches. CDR3 length: 15 amino acids. The CDR3 sequence: CASSPGGTSEGEQFF. The CDR3 DNA follows: TGTGCCAGCAGCCCCGGAGGGACTAGCGAAGGTGAGCAGTTCTTC.

The gene calls are TRBV11-2 and TRBJ1-1; D not certain. Germline CDR1 SGHAT, CDR2 FQNNGV. This CDR3 contains 16 residues. V was shortened by 1 base and J by 1 base, with 13 bases between the two germline ends. The CDR3 loop reads CASSLAYKEKNTEAFF. CDR3 DNA: TGTGCCAGCAGCTTAGCCTACAAGGAGAAGAACACTGAAGCTTTCTTT.

This clone has a single count. V and J are TRBV18 and TRBJ1-2; 12 bases fit TRBD1. CDR1 and CDR2 from the germline V gene are KGHSH and LQKENI. This CDR3 comprises 16 residues. Unmatched junction bases numbered 5, after V lost 3 bases and J lost 3 bases. The CDR3 DNA is TGTGCCAGCTCACCGGGACAGGGGGCGACGGACTATGGCTACACCTTC. Protein product: CASSPGQGATDYGYTF.

The chain couples TRBV6-5 to TRBJ2-4; D is ambiguous. Per the germline V gene, CDR1 is MNHEY and CDR2 is SVGAGI. With 0 bases removed from V and 0 bases from J, the gap between germline ends came to 9 bases. The CDR3 length is 16 residues. The CDR3 nucleotides read TGTGCCAGCAGTTACTCGAGAATACTAGCCAAAAACATTCAGTACTTC. It translates to CASSYSRILAKNIQYF.

The V call is TRBV5-1, the J call TRBJ2-3; tentative D call: TRBD2 (6 bases). This CDR3 is built from 15 residues. Germline V gene sequence: CDR1 SGHRS, CDR2 YFSETQ. Trimming shortened V by 1 base and J by 2 bases, and 11 bases separated the two germline ends. The CDR3 is CASSLNGGDTDTQYF. CDR3 DNA: TGCGCCAGCAGCTTGAATGGCGGGGACACAGATACGCAGTATTTT.

This chain joins TRBV12-3 or TRBV12-4 and TRBJ2-2, with D maybe TRBD1 (5 bases). The germline V and J ends were trimmed by 8 bases and 6 bases, with 7 bases remaining between them. The CDR3 consists of 11 residues. The DNA of the CDR3 is TGTGCCAGCGCAGGGCCCGGGGAGCTGTTTTTT. Its translation is CASAGPGELFF.

The chain combines TRBV27 with TRBJ2-3; TRBD2 is a possible D gene (7 bases). The V end lost 2 bases, the J end lost 6 bases, and 18 bases lay between the germline ends. This CDR3 is built from 16 residues. Per the germline V gene, CDR1 is MNHEY and CDR2 is SMNVEV (reference sequence). In DNA form, the CDR3 reads TGTGCCAGCAGTTTAGGTCCCGGCAGGGGAGGGGATACGCAGTATTTT. This encodes CASSLGPGRGGDTQYF.

This clone was observed a few times. As DNA, the CDR3 is TGTGCCAGTAGAGGAGGGGGCGCCTATACGACTGAAGCTTTCTTT. Translating it yields CASRGGGAYTTEAFF. This chain connects TRBV19 to TRBJ1-1, with 7 bases fitting TRBD1. Trimming at V came to 6 bases and at J to 5 bases, leaving 12 bases not matched to a gene. This CDR3 comprises 15 residues. Germline-derived CDR1 and CDR2 are LNHDA and SQIVND (reference sequence).

The chain employs TRBV6-2 or TRBV6-3 and TRBJ2-7, with 9 bases matching TRBD1. Germline V gene sequence: CDR1 MNHEY, CDR2 SVGEGT. Trimming took 5 bases from V and 3 from J; bases not matched to a gene: 2. The CDR3 runs 13 residues. In DNA form, the CDR3 reads TGTGCCAGCAGTCGGGACAGGGTCTACGAGCAGTACTTC. Translated, it gives CASSRDRVYEQYF.

The gene calls are TRBV27 and TRBJ2-7, with 7 bases identical to TRBD1. The V segment lost 5 bases and the J segment 2 bases; nucleotides outside the gene matches: 6. Germline-derived CDR1 and CDR2 are MNHEY and SMNVEV (reference sequence). This CDR3 is built from 14 residues. The CDR3 spells CASSITGTAYEQYF. The CDR3 bases are TGTGCCAGCAGTATTACCGGGACAGCCTACGAGCAGTACTTC.

This rearrangement joins TRBV7-8 to TRBJ1-2; TRBD1 is a possible D gene (5 bases). Deletions cut 4 bases from V and 4 bases from J, with 13 bases between. Germline CDR1 reads SGHVS; CDR2 reads FQNEAQ. The CDR3 contains 14 residues. CDR3 region: CASSSGGVPYGYTF. As DNA, the CDR3 is TGTGCCAGCAGCTCGGGGGGGGTCCCCTATGGCTACACCTTC. The entire variable domain, with the rest obtained from reference TRBV7-8 and TRBJ1-2, is as follows: GAGVSQSPRYKVAKRGQDVALRCDPISGHVSLFWYQQALGQGPEFLTYFQNEAQLDKSGLPSDRFFAERPEGSVSTLKIQRTQQEDSAVYLCASSSGGVPYGYTFGSGTRLTVV.

The J gene is TRBJ2-7, the V gene TRBV6-5; D is unresolved. The CDR3 loop spans 14 amino acids. Germline values: CDR1 MNHEY, CDR2 SVGAGI. Trimming left V 2 bases short and J 0 bases short, with 8 bases between. The CDR3 region has the DNA TGTGCCAGCAGTTACGAGGTCAGCTCCTACGAGCAGTACTTC. Amino acid sequence: CASSYEVSSYEQYF.

The chain links TRBV7-3 to TRBJ1-1; D gene uncertain. V gave up 4 bases and J gave up 1 base, with 10 bases separating them. The CDR3 length is 14 residues. Germline V lookup: CDR1 SGHTA, CDR2 FQGTGA. As DNA, the CDR3 is TGTGCCAGCAGCTCTCTGGGGAGGAACACTGAAGCTTTCTTT. Protein product: CASSSLGRNTEAFF.

This clone came up once. The genes are TRBV29-1 and TRBJ2-7, with D maybe TRBD2 (6 bases). V gave up 5 bases and J gave up 1 base, with 18 bases separating them. This CDR3 region has 15 residues. The germline V gene has CDR1 SQVTM and CDR2 ANQGSEA. CDR3 sequence (DNA): TGCAGCGTTAGCGGAGGGCCAGGACGGTCCTACGAGCAGTACTTC. This codes for CSVSGGPGRSYEQYF.

The CDR3, as DNA: TGTGCCATCAGTCCTGGGGCTGTCACAGATACGCAGTATTTT. Translating gives CAISPGAVTDTQYF. This chain links TRBV10-3 with TRBJ2-3; possible D gene TRBD1, 5 bases. CDR1 is ENHRY, CDR2 SYGVKD, per germline. Trimming took 5 bases from V and 2 from J, leaving 11 bases between them. This CDR3 has 14 amino acids.

This clone appeared a single time. The rearrangement uses TRBV29-1 and TRBJ2-7; 7 bases align to TRBD2. V lost 8 bases to trimming and J lost 2 bases; unmatched junction nucleotides: 12. CDR3 length: 14 residues. The V gene's germline CDR1 is SQVTM and CDR2 ANQGSEA. This chain's CDR3 is CSQHGGSEPYEQYF. In DNA, the CDR3 is TGCAGCCAACACGGGGGGTCAGAACCCTACGAGCAGTACTTC.